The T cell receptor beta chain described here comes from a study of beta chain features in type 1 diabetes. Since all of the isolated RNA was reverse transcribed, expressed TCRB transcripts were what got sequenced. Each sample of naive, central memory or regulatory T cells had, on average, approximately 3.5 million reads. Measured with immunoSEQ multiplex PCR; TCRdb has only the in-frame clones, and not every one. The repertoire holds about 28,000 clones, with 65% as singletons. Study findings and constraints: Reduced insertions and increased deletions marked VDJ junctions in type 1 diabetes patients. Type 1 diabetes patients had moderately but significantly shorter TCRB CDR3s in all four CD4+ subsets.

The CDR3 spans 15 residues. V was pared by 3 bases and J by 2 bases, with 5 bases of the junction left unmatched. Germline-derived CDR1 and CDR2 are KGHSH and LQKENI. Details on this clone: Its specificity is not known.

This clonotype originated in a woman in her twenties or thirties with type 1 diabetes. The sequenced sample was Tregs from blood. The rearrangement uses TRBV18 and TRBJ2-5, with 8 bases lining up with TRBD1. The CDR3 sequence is CASSPRDRLQETQYF. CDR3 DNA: TGTGCCAGCTCACCTAGGGACAGGCTACAAGAGACCCAGTACTTC.